The clone carrying this TCR beta chain turned up a few times. The data were taken from a study of naive and memory T cell subsets. Ligated cDNA underwent four rounds of PCR with nested alpha and beta constant region primers and SP2. Reverse transcription of blood and skin TCR RNA was primed at alpha and beta constant regions. TCRdb used MiXCR to reprocess the 5' RACE reads, holding one entry per CDR3 protein. The sample includes tens of thousands of distinct CDR3 sequences, 16% seen only once; the top ten take around 2.5%. CDR1 is SNHLY and CDR2 is FYNNEI in the germline V gene. V was clipped by 6 bases and J by 0 bases, with 21 bases between them. This CDR3 is built from 18 residues. An oligonucleotide containing a UMI was ligated to the 3' end of TCR cDNA. Whole blood, 2.5 ml, came from adult healthy volunteers. Reverse transcription used DNase-treated unsorted total RNA, aiming for roughly 1 to 1,100 ng.

The receptor comes from a female donor in good health. The chain recombines TRBV2 with TRBJ2-1; D might be TRBD1 (6 bases). CDR3 in DNA: TGTGCCAGCAGCGCCCGCGCTTGGTACAGGGCCTCCTACAATGAGCAGTTCTTC. Protein: CASSARAWYRASYNEQFF.